This TCR beta chain was profiled in a study of cytomegalovirus exposure and HLA in healthy donors. Across the whole study: As an earlier analysis found, about 179 million T cells yielded about 120 million unique TCR beta sequences.

Germline lookup yields CDR1 MNHEY and CDR2 SVGAGI. V lost 7 bases, J lost 4 bases, and 7 bases stayed unmatched. CDR3 length: 14 amino acids. The PCR ran on 60 Vbeta and 13 Jbeta primers. Method: immunoSEQ multiplex PCR; TCRdb's copy keeps in-frame clones and lacks some. The sample holds about 140,000 clones, 68% seen once. The receptor was derived from a man in his thirties or forties in good health and CMV-seropositive. Material: PBMCs. The rearrangement joins TRBV6-5 to TRBJ2-3; 8 positions agree with TRBD1. The CDR3 loop is CASIRQGQPDTQYF. The CDR3 DNA follows: TGTGCCAGCATACGACAGGGGCAACCAGATACGCAGTATTTT.